The clone carrying this TCR beta chain was picked up many times. The CDR3 consists of 14 residues. Germline CDR1 reads ENHRY; CDR2 reads SYGVKD. V was cut by 6 bases and J by 2 bases, with 14 bases left in between. The data belong to a study of molecular identifiers for immune sequencing clone quantification. Methods described previously were used for bulk TCR libraries, and listed TCR primers were applied. Via MiXCR, TCRdb re-called the PCR reads, giving one row per CDR3 protein. This table has about 640,000 distinct CDR3 sequences, around 20% appearing once. The receptor was derived from a human donor in good health. Some libraries in this study had Jurkat cell RNA spiked in. V gene TRBV10-3 combines with J gene TRBJ2-7; D is unclear. Sequenced: naive CD8+ T cells from blood, with Jurkat cell RNA spiked in. The subset denotes: FACS-sorted CD8+CD4-CCR7+CD45RA+ naive T cells. In DNA form, the CDR3 reads TGTGCCATCAGCCAAACATCGGGCCCCTACGAGCAGTACTTC. Residues: CAISQTSGPYEQYF.